These T cell receptor beta chains were read from a single sample in a study of blood T cell repertoires in COVID-19. Sequenced by immunoSEQ multiplex PCR; TCRdb stores in-frame clones only, minus some. The profile covers 350,000 to 450,000 clones, with 85% to 90% appearing a single time and roughly 1.1% taken by the ten largest. Sequencing input: PBMCs or T cells enriched from blood (not recorded which). The source is a man aged 30 to 45 who had recovered from COVID-19. The CDR3 runs from the conserved cysteine through the conserved F or W. Each record gives: clone size, V gene, J gene, D gene, CDR3 protein, CDR3 DNA. D genes are given only for firm matches. Where a row states a size, it is once, few, many or the class of an expanded clone; other rows omit it.

NA	TRBV18	TRBJ2-1	TRBD1	CASSSQETGSSYNEQFF	TGTGCCAGCTCATCACAAGAGACAGGGAGCTCCTACAATGAGCAGTTCTTC
NA	TRBV29-1	TRBJ1-2	NA	CSVEEQGHYGYTF	TGCAGCGTTGAAGAACAGGGTCACTATGGCTACACCTTC
NA	TRBV7-9	TRBJ2-2	TRBD2	CASSLSGRETGELFF	TGTGCCAGCAGCCTTAGCGGGAGAGAAACCGGGGAGCTGTTTTTT
NA	TRBV15	TRBJ1-5	NA	CATSGSRDFPPIEAQHF	TGTGCCACCAGCGGATCCAGGGATTTCCCCCCCATTGAGGCCCAGCATTTT
NA	TRBV4-1	TRBJ1-5	NA	CASSQESGSNQPQHF	TGCGCCAGCAGCCAAGAAAGCGGCAGCAATCAGCCCCAGCATTTT
NA	TRBV30	TRBJ1-3	TRBD1	CAWSPFWTGTGNTIYF	TGTGCCTGGAGCCCCTTTTGGACAGGGACTGGAAACACCATATATTTT
few	TRBV6-5	TRBJ2-7	TRBD1	CASRPGTVIYEQYF	TGTGCCAGCAGACCCGGGACAGTTATCTACGAGCAGTACTTC
NA	TRBV6-2/TRBV6-3	TRBJ1-1	NA	CASSYNRLGEAFF	TGTGCCAGCAGTTACAACAGGTTGGGTGAAGCTTTCTTT
NA	TRBV9	TRBJ2-7	TRBD2	CASSVGPGGSYEQYF	TGTGCCAGCAGCGTAGGACCGGGAGGATCCTACGAGCAGTACTTC
NA	TRBV27	TRBJ2-1	NA	CASGMAGPKFF	TGTGCCAGCGGCATGGCAGGGCCAAAGTTCTTC
NA	TRBV30	TRBJ2-1	TRBD2	CAWSVLRSFGRQNPIEQFF	TGTGCCTGGAGTGTACTGAGGTCGTTCGGGAGGCAGAACCCAATAGAGCAGTTCTTC
NA	TRBV12-5	TRBJ2-7	NA	CASGLGTLYEQYF	TGTGCTAGTGGTTTGGGGACACTTTACGAGCAGTACTTC
NA	TRBV4-1	TRBJ2-7	TRBD1	CASSRDSTFSYEQYF	TGCGCCAGCAGCCGGGACAGCACCTTCTCCTACGAGCAGTACTTC
NA	TRBV7-9	TRBJ2-3	TRBD1	CASSPPLGQGASADTQYF	TGTGCCAGCAGCCCACCCCTGGGACAGGGGGCCAGTGCAGATACGCAGTATTTT
NA	TRBV5-8	TRBJ2-5	TRBD2	CASSLSGSETQYF	TGTGCCAGCAGCTTAAGCGGGAGTGAGACCCAGTACTTC
NA	TRBV2	TRBJ1-2	NA	CASSDGNNYGYTF	TGTGCCAGCAGTGACGGGAACAACTATGGCTACACCTTC
NA	TRBV7-9	TRBJ1-2	NA	CASSFGLRANYGYTF	TGTGCCAGCAGCTTTGGACTGAGAGCTAACTATGGCTACACCTTC
NA	TRBV6-5	TRBJ1-1	NA	CASTVPSEGTEAFF	TGTGCCAGCACGGTCCCCTCCGAGGGCACTGAAGCTTTCTTT
NA	TRBV28	TRBJ1-5	NA	CAGAPGGTNQPQHF	TGTGCCGGAGCACCGGGGGGCACTAATCAGCCCCAGCATTTT
NA	TRBV19	TRBJ2-7	TRBD2	CASSTRGTTSYEQYF	TGTGCCAGTAGTACCCGAGGGACTACTTCCTACGAGCAGTACTTC
NA	TRBV11-2	TRBJ2-5	TRBD2	CASSTIWGGRETQYF	TGTGCCAGCAGCACCATCTGGGGGGGTAGGGAGACCCAGTACTTC
NA	TRBV15	TRBJ1-6	NA	CATSRDRGIGSPLHF	TGTGCCACCAGCAGAGACAGGGGAATTGGTTCACCCCTCCACTTT
NA	TRBV4-2	TRBJ2-7	TRBD2	CASSQGLAYEQYF	TGTGCCAGCAGCCAAGGACTAGCGTACGAGCAGTACTTC
NA	TRBV27	TRBJ1-1	NA	CASSWQHAPNSEAFF	TGTGCCAGCAGTTGGCAACACGCCCCGAACAGTGAAGCTTTCTTT
once	TRBV6-6	TRBJ2-1	TRBD2	CASSPRTSGRGWNEQFF	TGTGCCAGCAGTCCACGGACTAGCGGGAGGGGATGGAATGAGCAGTTCTTC
NA	TRBV24-1	TRBJ2-1	NA	CATHRGNEQFF	TGTGCCACACACCGGGGGAATGAGCAGTTCTTC
NA	TRBV6-5	TRBJ1-1	NA	CASILSLEGDTEAFF	TGTGCCAGCATTCTCTCCCTGGAGGGCGACACTGAAGCTTTCTTT
few	TRBV5-8	TRBJ2-7	TRBD1	CASSLSQGVLEQYF	TGTGCCAGCAGCTTGAGTCAGGGGGTATTGGAGCAGTACTTC
NA	TRBV30	TRBJ1-2	TRBD1	CAWDSGTGDGYTF	TGTGCCTGGGATTCGGGGACAGGGGATGGCTACACCTTC
NA	TRBV28	TRBJ1-1	NA	CASSSPRGGNTEAFF	TGTGCCAGCAGTTCCCCCCGTGGCGGGAACACTGAAGCTTTCTTT
few	TRBV7-9	TRBJ2-5	NA	CASSYHRDQETQYF	TGTGCCAGCAGCTACCACAGAGACCAAGAGACCCAGTACTTC
NA	TRBV10-3	TRBJ1-1	NA	CATGHLVNTEAFF	TGTGCCACGGGACATCTTGTGAACACTGAAGCTTTCTTT
NA	TRBV28	TRBJ2-7	TRBD1	CASSHRQGNYEQYF	TGTGCCAGCAGTCACAGACAGGGTAACTACGAGCAGTACTTC
few	TRBV18	TRBJ2-6	NA	CASSPTEPTGANVLTF	TGTGCCAGCTCACCGACGGAGCCGACTGGGGCCAACGTCCTGACTTTC
once	TRBV4-1	TRBJ1-5	NA	CASSQAGGIHQPQHF	TGCGCCAGCAGCCAAGCGGGGGGTATCCATCAGCCCCAGCATTTT
NA	TRBV9	TRBJ1-6	NA	CASTKNQGNSPLHF	TGTGCCAGCACCAAAAATCAGGGGAATTCACCCCTCCACTTT
NA	TRBV5-1	TRBJ2-7	NA	CASSRLLDGGEQYF	TGCGCCAGCAGCCGACTACTGGACGGGGGCGAGCAGTACTTC